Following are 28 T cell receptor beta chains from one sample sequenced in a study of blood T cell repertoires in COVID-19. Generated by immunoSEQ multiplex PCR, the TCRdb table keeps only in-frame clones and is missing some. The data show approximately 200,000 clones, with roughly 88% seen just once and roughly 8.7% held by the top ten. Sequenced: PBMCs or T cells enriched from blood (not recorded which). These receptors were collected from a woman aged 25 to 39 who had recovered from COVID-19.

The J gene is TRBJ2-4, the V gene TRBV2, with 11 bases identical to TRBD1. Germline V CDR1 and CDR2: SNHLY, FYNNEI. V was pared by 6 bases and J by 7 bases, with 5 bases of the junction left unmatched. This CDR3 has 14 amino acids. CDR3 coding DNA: TGTGCCAGCAGGGATGGACAGGGGGCGAACATTCAGTACTTC. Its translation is CASRDGQGANIQYF.

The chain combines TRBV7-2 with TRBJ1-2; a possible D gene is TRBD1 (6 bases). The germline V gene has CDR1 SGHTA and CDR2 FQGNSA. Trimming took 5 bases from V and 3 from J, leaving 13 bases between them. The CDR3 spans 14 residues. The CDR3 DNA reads TGTGCCAGCAGCACCCAACAGGGACACTATGGCTACACCTTC. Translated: CASSTQQGHYGYTF.

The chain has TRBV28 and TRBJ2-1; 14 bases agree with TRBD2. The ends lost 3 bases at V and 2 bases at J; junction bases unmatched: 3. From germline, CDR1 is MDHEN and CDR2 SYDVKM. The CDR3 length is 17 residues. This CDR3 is CASSFGTSGGTYNEQFF. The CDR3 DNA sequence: TGTGCCAGCAGTTTTGGGACTAGCGGGGGCACCTACAATGAGCAGTTCTTC.

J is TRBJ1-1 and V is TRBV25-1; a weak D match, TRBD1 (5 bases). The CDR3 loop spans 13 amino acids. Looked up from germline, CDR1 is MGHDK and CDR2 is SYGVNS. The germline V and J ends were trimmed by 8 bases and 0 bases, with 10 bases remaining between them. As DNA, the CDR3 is TGTGCCAGCGAGTCACAGGTGAACACTGAAGCTTTCTTT. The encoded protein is CASESQVNTEAFF.

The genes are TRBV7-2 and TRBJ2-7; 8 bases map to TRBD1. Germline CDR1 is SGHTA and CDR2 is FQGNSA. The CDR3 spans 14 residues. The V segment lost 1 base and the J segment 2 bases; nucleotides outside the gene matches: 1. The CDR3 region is CASSLGTGTYEQYF. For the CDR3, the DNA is TGTGCCAGCAGCTTAGGGACAGGGACCTACGAGCAGTACTTC.

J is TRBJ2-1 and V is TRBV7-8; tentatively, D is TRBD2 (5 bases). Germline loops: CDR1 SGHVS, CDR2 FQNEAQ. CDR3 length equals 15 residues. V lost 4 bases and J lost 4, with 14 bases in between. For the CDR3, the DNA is TGTGCCAGCAGCTATCCTCGGGAACTTTACAATGAGCAGTTCTTC. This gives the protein CASSYPRELYNEQFF.

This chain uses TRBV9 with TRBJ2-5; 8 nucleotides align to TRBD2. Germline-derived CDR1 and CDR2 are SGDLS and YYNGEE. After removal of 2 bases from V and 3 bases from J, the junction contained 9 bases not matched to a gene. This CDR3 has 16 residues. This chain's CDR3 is CASSVSPTSEKETQYF. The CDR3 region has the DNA TGTGCCAGCAGCGTTAGCCCGACTAGCGAGAAAGAGACCCAGTACTTC.

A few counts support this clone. Here the CDR3 reads CASSPGPSNTIYF. CDR3 DNA: TGTGCCAGCTCACCTGGGCCCTCCAACACCATATATTTT. This sequence joins TRBV18 and TRBJ1-3; D unresolved. Germline V gene lookup returns CDR1 KGHSH and CDR2 LQKENI. The CDR3 consists of 13 residues. V lost 3 bases and J lost 7, with 10 bases in between.

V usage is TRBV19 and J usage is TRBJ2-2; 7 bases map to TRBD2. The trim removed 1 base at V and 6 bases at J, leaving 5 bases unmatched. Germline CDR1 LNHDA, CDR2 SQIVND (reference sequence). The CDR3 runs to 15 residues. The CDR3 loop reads CASSIVGGSAGELFF. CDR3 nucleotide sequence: TGTGCCAGTAGTATAGTGGGAGGGTCGGCCGGGGAGCTGTTTTTT.

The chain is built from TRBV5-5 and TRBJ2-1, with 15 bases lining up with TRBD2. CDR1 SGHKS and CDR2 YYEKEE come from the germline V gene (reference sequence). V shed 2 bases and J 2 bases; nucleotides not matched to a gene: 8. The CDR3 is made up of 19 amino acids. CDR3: CASSFSGTSGGPPYNEQFF. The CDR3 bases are TGTGCCAGCAGCTTTTCCGGGACTAGCGGGGGGCCCCCCTACAATGAGCAGTTCTTC.

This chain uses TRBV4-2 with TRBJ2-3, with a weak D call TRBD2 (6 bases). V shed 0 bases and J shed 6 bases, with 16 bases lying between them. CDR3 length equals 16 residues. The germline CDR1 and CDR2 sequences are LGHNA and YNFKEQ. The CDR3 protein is CASSQEGTLQLDTQYF. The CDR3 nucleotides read TGTGCCAGCAGCCAAGAAGGGACTCTGCAATTGGATACGCAGTATTTT.

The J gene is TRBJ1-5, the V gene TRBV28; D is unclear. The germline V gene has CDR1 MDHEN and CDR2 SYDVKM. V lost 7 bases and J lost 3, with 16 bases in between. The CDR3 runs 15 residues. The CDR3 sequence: CASTPSRELNQPQHF. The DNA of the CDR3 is TGTGCCAGCACCCCAAGCCGGGAGCTCAATCAGCCCCAGCATTTT.

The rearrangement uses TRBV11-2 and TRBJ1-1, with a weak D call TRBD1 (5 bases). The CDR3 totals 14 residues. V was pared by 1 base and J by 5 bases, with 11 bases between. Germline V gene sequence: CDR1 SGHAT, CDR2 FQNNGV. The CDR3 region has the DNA TGTGCCAGCAGCTTAGCGCCAGGGCCAACTGAAGCTTTCTTT. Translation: CASSLAPGPTEAFF.

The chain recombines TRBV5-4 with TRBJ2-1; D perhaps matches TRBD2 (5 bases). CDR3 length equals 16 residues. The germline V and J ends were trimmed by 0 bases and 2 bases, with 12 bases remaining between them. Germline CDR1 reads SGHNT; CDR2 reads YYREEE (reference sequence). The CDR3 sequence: CASSLVRGKPYNEQFF. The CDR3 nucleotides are TGTGCCAGCAGCTTGGTGCGAGGGAAACCCTACAATGAGCAGTTCTTC.

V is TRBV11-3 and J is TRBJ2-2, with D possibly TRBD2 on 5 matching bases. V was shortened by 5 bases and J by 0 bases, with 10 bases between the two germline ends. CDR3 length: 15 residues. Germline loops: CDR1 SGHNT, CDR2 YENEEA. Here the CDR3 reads CASSKTRTNTGELFF. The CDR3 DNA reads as TGTGCCAGCAGCAAAACTAGGACGAACACCGGGGAGCTGTTTTTT.

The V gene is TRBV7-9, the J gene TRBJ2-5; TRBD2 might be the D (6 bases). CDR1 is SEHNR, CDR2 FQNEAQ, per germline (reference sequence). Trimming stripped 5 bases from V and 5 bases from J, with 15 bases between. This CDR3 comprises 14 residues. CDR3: CASSKGPGEETQYF. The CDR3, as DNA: TGTGCCAGCAGCAAGGGTCCGGGGGAGGAGACCCAGTACTTC.

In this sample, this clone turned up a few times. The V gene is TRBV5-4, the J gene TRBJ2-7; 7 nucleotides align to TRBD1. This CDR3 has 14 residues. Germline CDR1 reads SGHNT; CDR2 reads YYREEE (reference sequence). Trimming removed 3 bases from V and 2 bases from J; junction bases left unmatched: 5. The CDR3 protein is CASSSPGQPYEQYF. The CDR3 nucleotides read TGTGCCAGCAGCTCACCGGGACAGCCCTACGAGCAGTACTTC. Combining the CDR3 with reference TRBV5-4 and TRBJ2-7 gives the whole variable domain ETGVTQSPTHLIKTRGQQVTLRCSSQSGHNTVSWYQQALGQGPQFIFQYYREEENGRGNFPPRFSGLQFPNYSSELNVNALELDDSALYLCASSSPGQPYEQYFGPGTRLTVT.

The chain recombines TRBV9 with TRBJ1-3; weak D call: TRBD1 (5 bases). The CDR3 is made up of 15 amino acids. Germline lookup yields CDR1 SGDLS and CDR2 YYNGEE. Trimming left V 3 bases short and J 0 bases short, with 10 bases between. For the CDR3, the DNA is TGTGCCAGCAGCGCACAGGTTAGCTCTGGAAACACCATATATTTT. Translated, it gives CASSAQVSSGNTIYF.

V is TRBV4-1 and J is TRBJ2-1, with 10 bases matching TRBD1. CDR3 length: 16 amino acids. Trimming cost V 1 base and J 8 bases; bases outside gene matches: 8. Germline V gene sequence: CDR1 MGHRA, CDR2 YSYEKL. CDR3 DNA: TGCGCCAGCAGCCAAGCGGGGACAGGGGTCTATTATGAGCAGTTCTTC. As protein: CASSQAGTGVYYEQFF.

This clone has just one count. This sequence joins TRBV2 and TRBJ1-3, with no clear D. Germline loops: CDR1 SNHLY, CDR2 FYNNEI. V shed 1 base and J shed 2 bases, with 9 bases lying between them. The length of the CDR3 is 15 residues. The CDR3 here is CASSEVSGTGNTIYF. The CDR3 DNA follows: TGTGCCAGCAGTGAAGTATCCGGTACTGGAAACACCATATATTTT.

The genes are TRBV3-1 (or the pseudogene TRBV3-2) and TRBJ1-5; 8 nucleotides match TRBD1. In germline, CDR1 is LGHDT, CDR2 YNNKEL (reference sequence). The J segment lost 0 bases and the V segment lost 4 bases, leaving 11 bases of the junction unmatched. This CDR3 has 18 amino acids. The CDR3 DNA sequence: TGTGCCAGCAGCCGCTCCTGGCAGGGGGCAAATAGCAATCAGCCCCAGCATTTT. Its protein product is CASSRSWQGANSNQPQHF.

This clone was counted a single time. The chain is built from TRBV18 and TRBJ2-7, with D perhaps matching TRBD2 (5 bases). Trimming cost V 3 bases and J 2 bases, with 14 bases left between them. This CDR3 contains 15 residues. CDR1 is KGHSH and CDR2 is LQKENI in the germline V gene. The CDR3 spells CASSPGRDVTYEQYF. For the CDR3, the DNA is TGTGCCAGCTCACCGGGCCGGGATGTAACCTACGAGCAGTACTTC. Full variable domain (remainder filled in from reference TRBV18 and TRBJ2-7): NAGVMQNPRHLVRRRGQEARLRCSPMKGHSHVYWYRQLPEEGLKFMVYLQKENIIDESGMPKERFSAEFPKEGPSILRIQQVVRGDSAAYFCASSPGRDVTYEQYFGPGTRLTVT.

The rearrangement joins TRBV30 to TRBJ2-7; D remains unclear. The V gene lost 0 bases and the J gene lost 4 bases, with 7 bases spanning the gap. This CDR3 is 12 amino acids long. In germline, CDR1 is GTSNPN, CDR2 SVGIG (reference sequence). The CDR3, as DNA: TGTGCCTGGAGTGTGGTCGGTTACGAGCAGTACTTC. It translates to CAWSVVGYEQYF. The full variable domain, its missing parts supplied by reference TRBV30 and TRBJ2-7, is SQTIHQWPATLVQPVGSPLSLECTVEGTSNPNLYWYRQAAGRGLQLLFYSVGIGQISSEVPQNLSASRPQDRQFILSSKKLLLSDSGFYLCAWSVVGYEQYFGPGTRLTVT.

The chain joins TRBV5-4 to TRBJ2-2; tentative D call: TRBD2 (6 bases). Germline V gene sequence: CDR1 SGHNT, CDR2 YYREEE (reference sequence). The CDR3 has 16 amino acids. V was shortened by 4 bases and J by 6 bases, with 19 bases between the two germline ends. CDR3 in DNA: TGTGCCAGCAGCCCGGGGGTCCTAGCATTACCCGGGGAGCTGTTTTTT. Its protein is CASSPGVLALPGELFF.

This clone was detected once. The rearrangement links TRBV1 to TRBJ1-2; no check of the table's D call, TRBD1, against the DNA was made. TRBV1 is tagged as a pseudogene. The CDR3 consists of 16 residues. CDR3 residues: CTSSQGDRDSVGGYTF. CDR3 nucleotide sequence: TGCACCAGCAGCCAGGGGGACAGGGACAGTGTCGGGGGCTACACCTTC.

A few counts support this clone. The DNA for the CDR3 is TGTGCCAGCAGCCAAGATAGGTACAGCCTGAACTATGGCTACACCTTC. Amino acid sequence: CASSQDRYSLNYGYTF. The gene calls are TRBV4-2 and TRBJ1-2, with D uncertain. The CDR3 is 16 amino acids. Trimming took 0 bases from V and 2 from J, leaving 13 bases between them. CDR1 is LGHNA and CDR2 is YNFKEQ in the germline V gene.

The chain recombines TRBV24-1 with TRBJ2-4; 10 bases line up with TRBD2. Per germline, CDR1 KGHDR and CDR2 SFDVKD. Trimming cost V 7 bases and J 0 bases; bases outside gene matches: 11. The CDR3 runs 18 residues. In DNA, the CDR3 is TGTGCCACCAGGGAGCGGGAGGGACATCATTTAGCCAAAAACATTCAGTACTTC. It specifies CATREREGHHLAKNIQYF.

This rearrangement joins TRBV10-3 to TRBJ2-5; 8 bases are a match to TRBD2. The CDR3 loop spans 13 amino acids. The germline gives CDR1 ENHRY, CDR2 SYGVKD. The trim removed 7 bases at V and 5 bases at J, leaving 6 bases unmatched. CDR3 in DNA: TGTGCCATCAAGAGGCCTAGCGGGGAGACCCAGTACTTC. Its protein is CAIKRPSGETQYF.